This is a list of T cell receptor beta chains from one sample in a study of cytomegalovirus exposure and HLA in healthy donors. Only in-frame clones appear in the TCRdb table, and some are missing; sequencing was by immunoSEQ multiplex PCR. The data show 150,000 to 180,000 clones, roughly 80% seen once. The sample comprised PBMCs. The receptors derive from a man aged 25 to 45 in good health and CMV-seropositive. Both conserved end residues are part of each CDR3. A D gene is named only where the DNA matches it firmly. A row's size may be missing; if present it is once, few, many or a size class.

CDR3 DNA,CDR3 protein,J gene,V gene,clone size,D gene
TGTGCCAGTAAGGAAAGGTCAGGGGGCCGGGATACTGAAGCTTTCTTT,CASKERSGGRDTEAFF,TRBJ1-1,TRBV19,once,TRBD1
TGCGCCAGCAGCCCGGTATCGGGGGTTATCTCTGGAAACACCATATATTTT,CASSPVSGVISGNTIYF,TRBJ1-3,TRBV5-1,NA,NA
TGTGCCAGCAGGTTACTAGCGGGTATCAATGAGCAGTTCTTC,CASRLLAGINEQFF,TRBJ2-1,TRBV7-9,NA,TRBD2
TGTGCCAGCGGGGGACAGGGCAATCAGCCCCAGCATTTT,CASGGQGNQPQHF,TRBJ1-5,TRBV28,NA,TRBD1
TGTGCCAGTAGTATAGGTGGACAGGGCACAGATACGCAGTATTTT,CASSIGGQGTDTQYF,TRBJ2-3,TRBV19,NA,TRBD1
TGTGCCAGCAGCCTCAGCAGCGGGACTAGCACAGATACGCAGTATTTT,CASSLSSGTSTDTQYF,TRBJ2-3,TRBV7-9,NA,TRBD2
TGTGCCAGCAGTGAGACAGGGGGCCGTTACACTGAAGCTTTCTTT,CASSETGGRYTEAFF,TRBJ1-1,TRBV2,few,TRBD1
TGTGCCAGCAGTTTCACTGAGAATTCACCCCTCCACTTT,CASSFTENSPLHF,TRBJ1-6,TRBV6-5,once,NA
TGTGCCAGCAGTGGGGACAGGGGAGCTTTCTTT,CASSGDRGAFF,TRBJ1-1,TRBV6-1,once,TRBD1
TGTGCCAGCAGCTCTTCTAGCGGGAGCTACAATGAGCAGTTCTTC,CASSSSSGSYNEQFF,TRBJ2-1,TRBV7-3,NA,TRBD2
TGTGCCAGCAGCCGCACCGGACTGCTAAACTCCTACAATGAGCAGTTCTTC,CASSRTGLLNSYNEQFF,TRBJ2-1,TRBV11-2,NA,NA
TGTGCCAGCAGCTTGGCCCTCGCAGGAACCCATCAGCCCCAGCATTTT,CASSLALAGTHQPQHF,TRBJ1-5,TRBV5-6,few,NA